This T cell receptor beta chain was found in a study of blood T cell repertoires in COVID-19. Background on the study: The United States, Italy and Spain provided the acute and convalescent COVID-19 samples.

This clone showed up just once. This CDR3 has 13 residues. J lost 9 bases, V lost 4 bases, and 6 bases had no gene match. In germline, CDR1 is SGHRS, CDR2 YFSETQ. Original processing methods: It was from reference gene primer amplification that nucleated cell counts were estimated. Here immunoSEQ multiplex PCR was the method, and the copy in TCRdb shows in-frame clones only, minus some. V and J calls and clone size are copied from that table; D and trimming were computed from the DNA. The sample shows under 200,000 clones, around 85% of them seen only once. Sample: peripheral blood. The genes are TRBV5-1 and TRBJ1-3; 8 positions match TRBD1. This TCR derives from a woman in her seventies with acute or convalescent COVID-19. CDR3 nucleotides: TGCGCCAGCAGCAACGGACAGGGTACCACCATATATTTT. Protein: CASSNGQGTTIYF.